The 12 T cell receptor beta chains presented below share a single source sample, sequenced in a study of blood T cell repertoires in COVID-19. Assay used: immunoSEQ multiplex PCR; TCRdb lists only in-frame clones, some missing. The profile shows about 120,000 clones, 87% of them singletons. Specimen: peripheral blood. Receptor source: a human donor in a cohort sampled during active COVID-19.

This chain joins TRBV4-2 and TRBJ2-3; 8 nucleotides line up with TRBD2. With 0 bases clipped from V and 3 bases from J, the junction kept 8 bases outside the gene matches. This CDR3 comprises 17 residues. The germline CDR1 and CDR2 sequences are LGHNA and YNFKEQ. The CDR3 is CASSQDNPSGSTDTQYF. CDR3 DNA: TGTGCCAGCAGCCAAGATAATCCGAGCGGGAGTACAGATACGCAGTATTTT.

DNA of the CDR3: TGTGCCAGCAGCCTATTGGCTAGCGGGTGGAGGGGCAATGAGCAGTTCTTC. It yields the protein CASSLLASGWRGNEQFF. The chain employs TRBV3-1 (or the pseudogene TRBV3-2) and TRBJ2-1; 8 nucleotides match TRBD2. V lost 4 bases to trimming and J lost 6 bases; unmatched junction nucleotides: 14. There are 17 residues in the CDR3. The germline gives CDR1 LGHDT, CDR2 YNNKEL (reference sequence).

This clone was detected once. The chain combines TRBV7-9 with TRBJ2-5; a possible D gene is TRBD2 (5 bases). The CDR3 consists of 14 residues. Trimming removed 5 bases from V and 1 base from J, with 11 bases in between. Germline CDR1 reads SEHNR; CDR2 reads FQNEAQ (reference sequence). CDR3 residues: CASSLGGPQETQYF. CDR3 in DNA: TGTGCCAGCAGCCTAGGCGGGCCCCAAGAGACCCAGTACTTC.

This rearrangement joins TRBV6-5 to TRBJ1-2; 9 nucleotides align to TRBD1. This CDR3 comprises 13 residues. J lost 4 bases, V lost 6 bases, and 3 bases had no gene match. Germline values: CDR1 MNHEY, CDR2 SVGAGI. This chain's CDR3 is CASRGQGGYGYTF. The CDR3 coding sequence is TGTGCCAGCAGGGGACAGGGAGGCTATGGCTACACCTTC.

The chain joins TRBV5-1 to TRBJ2-1; D call uncertain. Trimming took 4 bases from V and 0 from J, leaving 5 bases between them. Germline-derived CDR1 and CDR2 are SGHRS and YFSETQ. The CDR3 loop spans 13 amino acids. CDR3 amino acids: CASSLGSYNEQFF. The CDR3 DNA reads as TGCGCCAGCAGCCTCGGCTCCTACAATGAGCAGTTCTTC.

The V call is TRBV5-6, the J call TRBJ2-7, with D perhaps matching TRBD1 (6 bases). Germline V CDR1 and CDR2: SGHDT, YYEEEE. There are 13 residues in the CDR3. The germline V and J ends were trimmed by 4 bases and 2 bases, with 10 bases remaining between them. This chain's CDR3 is CASSIDRTYEQYF. For the CDR3, the DNA is TGTGCCAGCAGCATTGACAGGACCTACGAGCAGTACTTC. The entire variable domain, with the rest obtained from reference TRBV5-6 and TRBJ2-7, is as follows: DAGVTQSPTHLIKTRGQQVTLRCSPKSGHDTVSWYQQALGQGPQFIFQYYEEEERQRGNFPDRFSGHQFPNYSSELNVNALLLGDSALYLCASSIDRTYEQYFGPGTRLTVT.

This CDR3 is CASTGQGPYGYTF. For the CDR3, the DNA is TGTGCCAGCACCGGACAGGGGCCCTATGGCTACACCTTC. The chain is built from TRBV28 and TRBJ1-2, with 9 bases aligning to TRBD1. There are 13 residues in the CDR3. Germline values: CDR1 MDHEN, CDR2 SYDVKM. The trim removed 7 bases at V and 4 bases at J, leaving 4 bases unmatched.

The CDR3 is CASSVGSVNTGELFF. The CDR3 DNA reads TGCGCCAGCAGTGTTGGTAGCGTGAACACCGGGGAGCTGTTTTTT. The V call is TRBV10-1, the J call TRBJ2-2, with D possibly TRBD2 on 5 matching bases. V lost 4 bases to trimming and J lost 1 base, with 10 bases between them. Germline CDR1 reads WNHNN; CDR2 reads SYGVQD (reference sequence). The CDR3 runs 15 residues.

The gene calls are TRBV6-6 and TRBJ2-5; D is unclear. In germline, CDR1 is MNHNY, CDR2 SVGAGI (reference sequence). This CDR3 has 14 residues. V lost 5 bases and J lost 4, with 14 bases in between. CDR3 sequence (DNA): TGTGCCAGCAGTCAATCGGCCCGTACAGAGACCCAGTACTTC. Translated, it gives CASSQSARTETQYF.

The chain combines TRBV11-2 with TRBJ2-7; 8 nucleotides align to TRBD2. CDR1 SGHAT and CDR2 FQNNGV come from the germline V gene. The CDR3 is 15 residues long. V lost 1 base to trimming and J lost 7 bases; unmatched junction nucleotides: 9. The CDR3 DNA sequence: TGTGCCAGCAGCTTAGTCGGCCGGGAGGGGAGAGAGCAGTACTTC. It codes for CASSLVGREGREQYF.

The V call is TRBV5-1, the J call TRBJ2-5; 12 bases map to TRBD2. The CDR3 is 15 residues long. Germline assignment: CDR1 SGHRS and CDR2 YFSETQ. V was pared by 0 bases and J by 4 bases, with 1 base of the junction left unmatched. The CDR3 spells CASSLASGRGETQYF. The CDR3 DNA follows: TGCGCCAGCAGCTTGGCTAGCGGGAGGGGAGAGACCCAGTACTTC.

The rearrangement uses TRBV27 and TRBJ1-4, with D tentatively TRBD1 (6 bases). The CDR3 runs 15 residues. The germline V gene encodes CDR1 MNHEY and CDR2 SMNVEV (reference sequence). V was shortened by 5 bases and J by 0 bases, with 10 bases between the two germline ends. The CDR3 loop is CASSAWTATNEKLFF. Written as DNA, the CDR3 is TGTGCCAGCAGTGCCTGGACAGCAACTAATGAAAAACTGTTTTTT.